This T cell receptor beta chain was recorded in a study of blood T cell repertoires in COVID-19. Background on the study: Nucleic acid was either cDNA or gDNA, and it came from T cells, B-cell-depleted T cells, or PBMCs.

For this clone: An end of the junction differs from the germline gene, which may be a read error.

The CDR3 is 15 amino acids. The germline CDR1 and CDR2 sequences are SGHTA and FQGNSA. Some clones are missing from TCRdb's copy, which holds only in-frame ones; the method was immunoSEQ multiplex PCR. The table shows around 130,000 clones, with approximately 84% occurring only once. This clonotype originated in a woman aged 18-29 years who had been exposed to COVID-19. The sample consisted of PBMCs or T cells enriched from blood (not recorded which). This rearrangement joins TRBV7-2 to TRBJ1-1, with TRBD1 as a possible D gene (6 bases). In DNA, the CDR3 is TGTGCCAGCAGCTCCGGTCTTATGACAGGTAGCGTTAGGGGTTTT. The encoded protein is CASSSGLMTGSVRGF. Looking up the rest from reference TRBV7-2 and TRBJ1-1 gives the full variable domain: GAGVSQSPSNKVTEKGKDVELRCDPISGHTALYWYRQSLGQGLEFLIYFQGNSAPDKSGLPSDRFSAERTGGSVSTLTIQRTQQEDSAVYLCASSSGLMTGSVRGFGQGTRLTVV.